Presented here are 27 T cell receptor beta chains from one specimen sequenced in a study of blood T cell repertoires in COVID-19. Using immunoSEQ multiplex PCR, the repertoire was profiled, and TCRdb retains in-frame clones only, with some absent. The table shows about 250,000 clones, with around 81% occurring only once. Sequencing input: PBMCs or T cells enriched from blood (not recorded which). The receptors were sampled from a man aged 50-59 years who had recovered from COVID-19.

As DNA, the CDR3 is TGTGCCAGTAGTATAGCGGCGGACTATGGCTACACCTTC. Translation: CASSIAADYGYTF. J is TRBJ1-2 and V is TRBV19, with D unclear. Germline V CDR1 and CDR2: LNHDA, SQIVND (reference sequence). The V gene lost 1 base and the J gene lost 3 bases, with 6 bases spanning the gap. The CDR3 sequence is 13 residues long.

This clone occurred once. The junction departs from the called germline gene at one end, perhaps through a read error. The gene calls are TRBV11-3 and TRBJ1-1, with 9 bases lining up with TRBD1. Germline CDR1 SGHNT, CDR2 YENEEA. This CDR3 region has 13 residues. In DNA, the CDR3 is TGTGCCAGCAGCTTAGAGCCACGGGACAGGGTAATCTTT. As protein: CASSLEPRDRVIF.

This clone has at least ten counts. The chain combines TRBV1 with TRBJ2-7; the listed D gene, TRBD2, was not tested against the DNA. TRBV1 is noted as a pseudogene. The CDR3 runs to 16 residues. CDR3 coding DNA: TGCACCAGCAGCCAAGACTCTAGCGGGAGGGGAGGGGAGCAGTACTTC. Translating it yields CTSSQDSSGRGGEQYF.

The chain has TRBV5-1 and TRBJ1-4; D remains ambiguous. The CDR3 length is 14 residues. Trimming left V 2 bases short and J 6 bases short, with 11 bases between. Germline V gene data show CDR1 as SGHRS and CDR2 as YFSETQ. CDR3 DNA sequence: TGCGCCAGCAGCTTTGAGGTAACGGATGAAAAACTGTTTTTT. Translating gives CASSFEVTDEKLFF.

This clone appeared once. The CDR3 loop is CASSLAGVADTQYF. CDR3 coding DNA: TGTGCCAGTAGTCTAGCGGGAGTCGCGGATACGCAGTATTTT. The rearrangement links TRBV19 to TRBJ2-3, with 10 bases lining up with TRBD2. CDR3 length equals 14 residues. The J segment lost 6 bases and the V segment lost 5 bases, leaving 5 bases of the junction unmatched. The germline V gene encodes CDR1 LNHDA and CDR2 SQIVND (reference sequence).

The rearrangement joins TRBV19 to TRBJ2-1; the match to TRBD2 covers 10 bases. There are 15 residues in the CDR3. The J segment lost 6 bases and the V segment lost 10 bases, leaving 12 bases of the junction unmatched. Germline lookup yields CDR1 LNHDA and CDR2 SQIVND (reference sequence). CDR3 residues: CATTTGTSASNEQFF. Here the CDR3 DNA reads TGTGCCACGACAACCGGGACTAGCGCGAGCAATGAGCAGTTCTTC.

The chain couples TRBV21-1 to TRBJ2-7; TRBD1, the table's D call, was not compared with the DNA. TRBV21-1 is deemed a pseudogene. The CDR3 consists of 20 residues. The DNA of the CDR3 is TGTGCCAGCAGCAAAGCAGGACAAATGGGGACACCGACTATCTCCTACGAGCAGTACTTC. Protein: CASSKAGQMGTPTISYEQYF.

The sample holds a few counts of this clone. CDR3 residues: CASSLAGEGNQPQHF. The CDR3 DNA is TGTGCCAGCAGCTTGGCAGGGGAGGGGAATCAGCCCCAGCATTTT. The rearrangement links TRBV5-4 to TRBJ1-5; TRBD1 is a possible D gene (6 bases). The CDR3 has 15 amino acids. Deletions cut 0 bases from V and 4 bases from J, with 11 bases between. Germline CDR1 and CDR2: SGHNT and YYREEE (reference sequence). Full variable domain (missing parts from reference TRBV5-4 and TRBJ1-5): ETGVTQSPTHLIKTRGQQVTLRCSSQSGHNTVSWYQQALGQGPQFIFQYYREEENGRGNFPPRFSGLQFPNYSSELNVNALELDDSALYLCASSLAGEGNQPQHFGDGTRLSIL.

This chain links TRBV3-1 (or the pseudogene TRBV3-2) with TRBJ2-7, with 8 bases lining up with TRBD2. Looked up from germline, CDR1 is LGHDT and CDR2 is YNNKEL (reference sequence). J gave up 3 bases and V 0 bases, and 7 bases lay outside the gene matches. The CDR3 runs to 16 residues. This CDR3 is CASSQDRSGVNYEQYF. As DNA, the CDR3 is TGTGCCAGCAGCCAAGATCGTAGCGGGGTTAACTACGAGCAGTACTTC.

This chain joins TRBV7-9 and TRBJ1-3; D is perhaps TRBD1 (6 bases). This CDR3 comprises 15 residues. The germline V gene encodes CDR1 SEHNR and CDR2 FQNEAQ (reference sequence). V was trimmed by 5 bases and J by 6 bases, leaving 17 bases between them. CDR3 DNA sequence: TGTGCCAGCAGCCGGGGGGGCGAACTCCTAAACACCATATATTTT. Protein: CASSRGGELLNTIYF.

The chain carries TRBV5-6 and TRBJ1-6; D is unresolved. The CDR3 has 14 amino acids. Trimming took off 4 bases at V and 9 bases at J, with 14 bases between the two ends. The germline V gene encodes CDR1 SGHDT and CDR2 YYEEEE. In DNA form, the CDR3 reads TGTGCCAGCAGCCAGAGGGTAGAAGGTTCACCCCTCCACTTT. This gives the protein CASSQRVEGSPLHF.

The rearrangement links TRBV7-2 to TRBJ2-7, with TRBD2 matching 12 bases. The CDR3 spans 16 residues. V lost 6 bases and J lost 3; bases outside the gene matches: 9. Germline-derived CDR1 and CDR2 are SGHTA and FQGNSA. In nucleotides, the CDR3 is TGTGCCAGCAGGTATGCCACGACTAGCGGGAGCTACGAGCAGTACTTC. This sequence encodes CASRYATTSGSYEQYF.

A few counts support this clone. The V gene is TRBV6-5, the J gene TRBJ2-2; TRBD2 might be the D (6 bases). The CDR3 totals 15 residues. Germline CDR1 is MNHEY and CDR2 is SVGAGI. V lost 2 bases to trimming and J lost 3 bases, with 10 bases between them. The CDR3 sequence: CASSYAGWYTGELFF. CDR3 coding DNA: TGTGCCAGCAGTTACGCGGGGTGGTACACCGGGGAGCTGTTTTTT.

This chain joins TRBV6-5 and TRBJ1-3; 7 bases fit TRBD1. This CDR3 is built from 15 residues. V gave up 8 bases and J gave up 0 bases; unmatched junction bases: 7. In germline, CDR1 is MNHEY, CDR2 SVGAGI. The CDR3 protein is CASDLRQGSGNTIYF. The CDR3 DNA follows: TGTGCCAGCGACCTCCGACAGGGCTCTGGAAACACCATATATTTT.

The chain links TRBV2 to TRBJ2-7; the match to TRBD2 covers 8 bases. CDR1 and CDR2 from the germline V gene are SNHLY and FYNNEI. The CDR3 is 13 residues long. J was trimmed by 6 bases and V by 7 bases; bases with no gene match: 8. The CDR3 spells CASNREGVSEQYF. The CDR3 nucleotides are TGTGCCAGCAACCGGGAGGGAGTGAGCGAGCAGTACTTC.

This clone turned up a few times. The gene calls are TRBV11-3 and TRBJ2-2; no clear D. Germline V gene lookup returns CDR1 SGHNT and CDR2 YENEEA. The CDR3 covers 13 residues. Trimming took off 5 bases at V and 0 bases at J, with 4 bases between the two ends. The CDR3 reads CASSRANTGELFF. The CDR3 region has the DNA TGTGCCAGCAGCCGCGCGAACACCGGGGAGCTGTTTTTT.

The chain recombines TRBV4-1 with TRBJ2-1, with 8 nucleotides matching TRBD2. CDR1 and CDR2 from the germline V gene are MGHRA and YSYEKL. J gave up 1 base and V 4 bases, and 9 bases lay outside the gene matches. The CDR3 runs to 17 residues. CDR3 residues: CASSRLPTSGSYNEQFF. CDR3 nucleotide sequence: TGCGCCAGCAGCCGCCTACCTACTAGCGGATCCTACAATGAGCAGTTCTTC.

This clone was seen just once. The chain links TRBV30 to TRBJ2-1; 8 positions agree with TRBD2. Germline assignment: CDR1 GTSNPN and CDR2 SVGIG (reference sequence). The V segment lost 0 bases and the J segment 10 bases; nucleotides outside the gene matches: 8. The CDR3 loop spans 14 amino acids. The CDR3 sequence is CAWSVGAAGGEQFF. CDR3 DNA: TGTGCCTGGAGTGTAGGGGCCGCGGGGGGAGAGCAGTTCTTC.

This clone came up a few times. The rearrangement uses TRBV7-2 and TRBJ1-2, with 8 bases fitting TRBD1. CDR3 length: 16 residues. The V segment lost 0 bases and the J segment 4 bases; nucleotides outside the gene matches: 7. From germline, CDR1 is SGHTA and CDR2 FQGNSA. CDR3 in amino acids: CASSLAPPGTGYGYTF. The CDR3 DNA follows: TGTGCCAGCAGCTTAGCCCCCCCCGGGACAGGCTATGGCTACACCTTC.

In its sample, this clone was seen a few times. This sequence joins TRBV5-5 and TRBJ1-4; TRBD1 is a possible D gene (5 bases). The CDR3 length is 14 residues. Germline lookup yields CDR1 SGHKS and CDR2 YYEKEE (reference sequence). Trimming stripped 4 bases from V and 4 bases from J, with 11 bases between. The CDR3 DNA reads TGTGCCAGCAGCGGCGACAGCTTTAATGAAAAACTGTTTTTT. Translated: CASSGDSFNEKLFF.

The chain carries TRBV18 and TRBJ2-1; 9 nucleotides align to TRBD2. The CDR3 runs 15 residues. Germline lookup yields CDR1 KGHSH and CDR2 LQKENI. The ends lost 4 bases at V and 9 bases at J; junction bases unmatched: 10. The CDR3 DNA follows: TGTGCCAGCTCACAGACTAGCGGAGGAGCGGGTGAGCAGTTCTTC. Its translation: CASSQTSGGAGEQFF.

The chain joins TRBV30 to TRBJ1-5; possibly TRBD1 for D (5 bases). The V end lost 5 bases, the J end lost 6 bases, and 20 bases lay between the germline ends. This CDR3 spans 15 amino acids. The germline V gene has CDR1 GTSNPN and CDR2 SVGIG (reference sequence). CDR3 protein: CAWAPGLGGSQPQHF. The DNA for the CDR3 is TGTGCCTGGGCCCCGGGACTGGGGGGGAGTCAGCCCCAGCATTTT. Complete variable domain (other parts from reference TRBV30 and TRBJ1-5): SQTIHQWPATLVQPVGSPLSLECTVEGTSNPNLYWYRQAAGRGLQLLFYSVGIGQISSEVPQNLSASRPQDRQFILSSKKLLLSDSGFYLCAWAPGLGGSQPQHFGDGTRLSIL.

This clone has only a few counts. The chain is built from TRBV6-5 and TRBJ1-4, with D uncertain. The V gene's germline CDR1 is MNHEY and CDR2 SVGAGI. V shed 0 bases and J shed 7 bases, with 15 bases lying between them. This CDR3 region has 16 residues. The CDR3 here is CASSYSKGVGGEKLFF. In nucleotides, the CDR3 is TGTGCCAGCAGTTACTCGAAAGGAGTGGGAGGTGAAAAACTGTTTTTT.

The CDR3 region has the DNA TGCACCAGCAGCCAAGATGGTAGGGGGCCGAACACCGGGGAGCTGTTTTTT. This codes for CTSSQDGRGPNTGELFF. The V gene is TRBV1, the J gene TRBJ2-2; TRBD1, the D gene given by the table, was not confirmed from the DNA. TRBV1 is a documented pseudogene. CDR3 length: 17 residues.

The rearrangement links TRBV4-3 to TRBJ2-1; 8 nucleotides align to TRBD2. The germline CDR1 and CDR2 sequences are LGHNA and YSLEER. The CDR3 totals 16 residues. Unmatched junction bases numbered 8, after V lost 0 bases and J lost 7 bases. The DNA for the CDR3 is TGCGCCAGCAGCCAAGATCAGAGCGGGAGTTGGAATGAGCAGTTCTTC. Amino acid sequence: CASSQDQSGSWNEQFF.

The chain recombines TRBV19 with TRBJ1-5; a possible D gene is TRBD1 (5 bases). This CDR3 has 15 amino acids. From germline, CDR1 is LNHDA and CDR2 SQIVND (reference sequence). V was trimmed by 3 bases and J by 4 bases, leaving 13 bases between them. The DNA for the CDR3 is TGTGCCAGTAGTATTAGGGGCGCGGGAAATCAGCCCCAGCATTTT. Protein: CASSIRGAGNQPQHF.

In DNA, the CDR3 is TGTGCCAGCAGCGTAGGGGACAGGGGAAATGAAAAACTGTTTTTT. This gives the protein CASSVGDRGNEKLFF. V usage is TRBV9 and J usage is TRBJ1-4; 10 bases are shared with TRBD1. Germline V gene data show CDR1 as SGDLS and CDR2 as YYNGEE. The length of the CDR3 is 15 residues. The V and J ends lost 0 bases and 5 bases, in that order; junction bases with no gene match: 1.